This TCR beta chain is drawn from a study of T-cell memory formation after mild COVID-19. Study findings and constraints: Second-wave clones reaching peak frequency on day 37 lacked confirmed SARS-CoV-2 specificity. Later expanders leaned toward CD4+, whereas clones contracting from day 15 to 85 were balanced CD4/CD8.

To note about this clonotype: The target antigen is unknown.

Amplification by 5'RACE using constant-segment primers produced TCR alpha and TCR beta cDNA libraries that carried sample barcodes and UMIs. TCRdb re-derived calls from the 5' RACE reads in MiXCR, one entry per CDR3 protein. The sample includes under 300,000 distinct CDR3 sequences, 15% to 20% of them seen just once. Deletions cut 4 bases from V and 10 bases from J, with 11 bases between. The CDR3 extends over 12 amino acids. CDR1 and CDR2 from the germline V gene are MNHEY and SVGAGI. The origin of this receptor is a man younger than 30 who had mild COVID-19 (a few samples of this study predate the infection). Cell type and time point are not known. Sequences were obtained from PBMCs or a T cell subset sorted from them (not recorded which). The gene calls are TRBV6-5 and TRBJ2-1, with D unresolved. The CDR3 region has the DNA TGTGCCAGCAGTTCCCCCTTGGGGGAGCAGTTCTTC. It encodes CASSSPLGEQFF.